This paragraph reports one T cell receptor beta chain. Authors' processing steps: Estimated nucleated cell counts came from reference gene primer amplification. Measured with immunoSEQ multiplex PCR; TCRdb has only the in-frame clones, and not every one. D and trimming come from the DNA, and the V and J calls and clone size come from that table. The sample records about 180,000 clones, around four fifths being singletons. This sample was taken from a study of blood T cell repertoires in COVID-19. The wider study: Samples came from the United States, Italy and Spain, spanning acute and convalescent COVID-19. T cells, B-cell-depleted T cells, or PBMCs supplied cDNA or gDNA.

CDR3 length: 14 amino acids. Germline V gives CDR1 SGHRS, CDR2 YFSETQ. Deletions cut 2 bases from V and 2 bases from J, with 11 bases between. The sequence derives from a man between 65 and 80 years old with active or convalescent COVID-19. The chain has TRBV5-1 and TRBJ2-7; tentative D call: TRBD1 (5 bases). The material sequenced was peripheral blood. This chain's CDR3 is CASSFGAGPYEQYF. CDR3 sequence (DNA): TGCGCCAGCAGCTTTGGGGCAGGGCCCTACGAGCAGTACTTC.